The 8 T cell receptor beta chains below all came from one sample that was sequenced in a study of technical replicates of blood from a few donors. The table came from immunoSEQ multiplex PCR; TCRdb's copy has only in-frame clones and leaves some out. The sample records 60,000 to 90,000 clones, nearly 98% being singletons. Input material: T cells isolated from PBMCs. The receptor source for this set is a human donor in good health.

V and J are TRBV2 and TRBJ2-2; D gene ambiguous. Germline V lookup: CDR1 SNHLY, CDR2 FYNNEI. Trimming stripped 3 bases from V and 5 bases from J, with 10 bases between. The CDR3 covers 14 residues. The CDR3 loop reads CASSESGYTGELFF. Written as DNA, the CDR3 is TGTGCCAGCAGTGAGTCCGGTTATACCGGGGAGCTGTTTTTT. Drawing the rest from reference TRBV2 and TRBJ2-2, the complete variable domain is EPEVTQTPSHQVTQMGQEVILRCVPISNHLYFYWYRQILGQKVEFLVSFYNNEISEKSEIFDDQFSVERPDGSNFTLKIRSTKLEDSAMYFCASSESGYTGELFFGEGSRLTVL.

V and J are TRBV4-2 and TRBJ1-1; TRBD1 matches at 7 bases. The CDR3 is made up of 16 amino acids. Per germline, CDR1 LGHNA and CDR2 YNFKEQ. J gave up 8 bases and V 1 base, and 13 bases lay outside the gene matches. CDR3 in DNA: TGTGCCAGCAGCCAAGTTGAAGGAAGGGGGCGTTTGGAAGCTTTCTTT. Protein: CASSQVEGRGRLEAFF.

A single count supports this clone. The rearrangement joins TRBV29-1 to TRBJ2-7; 7 bases align to TRBD1. The CDR3 runs to 13 residues. V shed 7 bases, J shed 0 bases, and the junction held 6 bases outside the gene matches. Germline CDR1 and CDR2: SQVTM and ANQGSEA. The CDR3 DNA reads as TGCAGCGCGTGGGACAGTTTCTCCTACGAGCAGTACTTC. Amino acids: CSAWDSFSYEQYF.

V gene TRBV11-2 combines with J gene TRBJ1-2; 8 bases match TRBD1. V lost 5 bases to trimming and J lost 2 bases; unmatched junction nucleotides: 7. Per the germline V gene, CDR1 is SGHAT and CDR2 is FQNNGV. The CDR3 sequence is 15 residues long. The CDR3 coding sequence is TGTGCCAGCAGCCAGACAGGGGTGGGAAACTATGGCTACACCTTC. Its protein is CASSQTGVGNYGYTF.

The chain carries TRBV29-1 and TRBJ2-1; 11 bases are shared with TRBD2. The V gene's germline CDR1 is SQVTM and CDR2 ANQGSEA. V lost 7 bases to trimming and J lost 3 bases; unmatched junction nucleotides: 5. The CDR3 is 14 amino acids. CDR3 in DNA: TGCAGCGCCTCGACTAGCGGGAACTACAATGAGCAGTTCTTC. Translation: CSASTSGNYNEQFF.

The gene calls are TRBV28 and TRBJ1-2; D gene uncertain. The CDR3 contains 12 residues. V lost 7 bases, J lost 8 bases, and 14 bases lay in between. Germline loops: CDR1 MDHEN, CDR2 SYDVKM. Here the CDR3 DNA reads TGTGCCAGCACCTGGGGAGGGCAGGGCTACACCTTC. Protein: CASTWGGQGYTF.

J is TRBJ2-7 and V is TRBV10-2; D perhaps matches TRBD2 (5 bases). The CDR3 is made up of 16 amino acids. Germline loops: CDR1 WSHSY, CDR2 SAAADI. With 0 bases removed from V and 5 bases from J, the gap between germline ends came to 17 bases. CDR3 protein: CASSESSKGGYHEQYF. CDR3 nucleotide sequence: TGCGCCAGCAGTGAGTCGTCGAAAGGCGGGTACCACGAGCAGTACTTC.

This sequence joins TRBV9 and TRBJ1-2; D perhaps matches TRBD1 (6 bases). This CDR3 region has 15 residues. V lost 4 bases and J 8 bases, leaving 21 bases between the germline ends. From germline, CDR1 is SGDLS and CDR2 YYNGEE. In DNA form, the CDR3 reads TGTGCCAGCAGCTCTCGACCGAATACAGGGAGCGGCTACACCTTC. Translating gives CASSSRPNTGSGYTF. Full variable domain (remainder filled in from reference TRBV9 and TRBJ1-2): DSGVTQTPKHLITATGQRVTLRCSPRSGDLSVYWYQQSLDQGLQFLIQYYNGEERAKGNILERFSAQQFPDLHSELNLSSLELGDSALYFCASSSRPNTGSGYTFGSGTRLTVV.